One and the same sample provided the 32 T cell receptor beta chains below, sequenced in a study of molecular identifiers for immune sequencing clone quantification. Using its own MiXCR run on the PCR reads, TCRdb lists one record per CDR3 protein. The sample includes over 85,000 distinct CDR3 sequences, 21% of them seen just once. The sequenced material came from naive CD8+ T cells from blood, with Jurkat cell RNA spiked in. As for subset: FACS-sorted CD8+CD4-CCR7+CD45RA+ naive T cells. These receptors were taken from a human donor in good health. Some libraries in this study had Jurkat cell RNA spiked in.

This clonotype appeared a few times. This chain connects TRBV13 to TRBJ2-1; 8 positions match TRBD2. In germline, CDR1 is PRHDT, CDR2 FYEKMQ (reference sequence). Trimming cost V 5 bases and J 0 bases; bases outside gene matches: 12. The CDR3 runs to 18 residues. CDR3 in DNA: TGTGCCAGCAGCCCGGCACTAGCGGACGAACTCTCCTACAATGAGCAGTTCTTC. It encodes CASSPALADELSYNEQFF.

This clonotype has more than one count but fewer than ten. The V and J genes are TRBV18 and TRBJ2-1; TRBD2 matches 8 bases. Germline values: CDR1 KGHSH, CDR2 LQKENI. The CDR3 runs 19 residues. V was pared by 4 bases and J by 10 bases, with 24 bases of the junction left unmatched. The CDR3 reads CASSLPPGLALSLHPEQFF. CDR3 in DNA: TGTGCCAGCTCACTTCCGCCCGGACTAGCATTGTCATTACATCCGGAGCAGTTCTTC.

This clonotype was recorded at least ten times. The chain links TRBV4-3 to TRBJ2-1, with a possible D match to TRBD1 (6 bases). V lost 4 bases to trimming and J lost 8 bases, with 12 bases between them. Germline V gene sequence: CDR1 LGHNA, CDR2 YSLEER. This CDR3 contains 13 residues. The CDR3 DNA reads TGCGCCAGCAGCCTCCACAGGGCCTATGAGCAGTTCTTC. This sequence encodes CASSLHRAYEQFF.

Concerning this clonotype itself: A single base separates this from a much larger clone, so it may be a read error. CDR3 nucleotides: TGCGCCAGCGGCCAAGGTAGAGGAGGCCTGAACACTGAAGCTTTCTTT. This codes for CASGQGRGGLNTEAFF. The V and J genes are TRBV4-3 and TRBJ1-1, with D unclear. This CDR3 comprises 16 residues. Germline-derived CDR1 and CDR2 are LGHNA and YSLEER.

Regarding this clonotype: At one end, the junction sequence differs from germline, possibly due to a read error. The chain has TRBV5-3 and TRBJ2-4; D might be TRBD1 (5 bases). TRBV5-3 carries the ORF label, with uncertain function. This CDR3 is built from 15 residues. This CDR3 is CASSLQQGAKNIQYF. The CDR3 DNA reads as TGTGCCAGCAGCTTGCAGCAGGGAGCCAAAAACATTCAGTACTTC.

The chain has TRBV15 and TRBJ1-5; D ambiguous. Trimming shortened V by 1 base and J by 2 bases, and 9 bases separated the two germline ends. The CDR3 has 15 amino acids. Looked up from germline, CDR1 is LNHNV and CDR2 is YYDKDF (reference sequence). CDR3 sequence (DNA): TGTGCCACCAGCAGAGGAGCAGGCGGCAATCAGCCCCAGCATTTT. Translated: CATSRGAGGNQPQHF.

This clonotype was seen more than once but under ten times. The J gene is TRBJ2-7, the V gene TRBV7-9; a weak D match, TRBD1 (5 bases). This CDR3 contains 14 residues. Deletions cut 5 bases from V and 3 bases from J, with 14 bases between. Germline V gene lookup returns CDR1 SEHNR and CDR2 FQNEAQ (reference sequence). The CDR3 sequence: CASSPPSGNYEQYF. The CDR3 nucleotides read TGTGCCAGCAGCCCCCCCTCAGGGAACTACGAGCAGTACTTC.

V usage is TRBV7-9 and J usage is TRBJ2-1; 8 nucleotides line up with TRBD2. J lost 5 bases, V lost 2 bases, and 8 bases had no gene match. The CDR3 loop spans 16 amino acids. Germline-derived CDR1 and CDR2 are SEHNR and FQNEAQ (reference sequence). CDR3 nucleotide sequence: TGTGCCAGCAGCTTACCACTGCGGGGGGAGAACAATGAGCAGTTCTTC. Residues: CASSLPLRGENNEQFF.

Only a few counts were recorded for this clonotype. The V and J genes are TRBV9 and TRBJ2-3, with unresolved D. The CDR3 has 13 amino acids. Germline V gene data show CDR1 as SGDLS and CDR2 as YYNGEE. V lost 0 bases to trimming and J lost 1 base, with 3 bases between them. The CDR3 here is CASSVVGTDTQYF. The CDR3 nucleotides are TGTGCCAGCAGCGTAGTGGGCACAGATACGCAGTATTTT.

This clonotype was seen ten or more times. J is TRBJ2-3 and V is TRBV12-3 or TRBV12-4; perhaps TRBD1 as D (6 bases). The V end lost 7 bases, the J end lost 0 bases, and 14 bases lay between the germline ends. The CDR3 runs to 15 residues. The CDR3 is CASTDPDRSTDTQYF. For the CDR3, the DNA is TGTGCCAGCACCGATCCCGACAGGAGCACAGATACGCAGTATTTT.

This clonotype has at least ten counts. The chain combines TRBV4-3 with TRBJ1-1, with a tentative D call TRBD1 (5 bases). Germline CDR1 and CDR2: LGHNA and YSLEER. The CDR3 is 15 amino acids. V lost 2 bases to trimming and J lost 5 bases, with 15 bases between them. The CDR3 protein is CASSQSAREVTEAFF. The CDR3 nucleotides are TGCGCCAGCAGCCAATCGGCCAGGGAGGTGACTGAAGCTTTCTTT.

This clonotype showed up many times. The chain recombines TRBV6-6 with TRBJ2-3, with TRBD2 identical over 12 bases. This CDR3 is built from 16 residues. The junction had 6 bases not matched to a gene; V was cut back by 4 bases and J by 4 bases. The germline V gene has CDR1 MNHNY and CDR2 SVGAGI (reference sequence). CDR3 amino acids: CASSSTSGGFPDTQYF. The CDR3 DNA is TGTGCCAGCAGTTCCACTAGCGGGGGGTTCCCAGATACGCAGTATTTT.

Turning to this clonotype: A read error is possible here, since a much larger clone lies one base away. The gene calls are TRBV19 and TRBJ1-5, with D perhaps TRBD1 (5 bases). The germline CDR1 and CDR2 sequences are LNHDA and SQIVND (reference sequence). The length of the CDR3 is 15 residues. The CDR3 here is CVSSWGTRSNQPQHF. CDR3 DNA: TGTGTCAGTAGTTGGGGGACTAGGAGCAATCAGCCCCAGCATTTT.

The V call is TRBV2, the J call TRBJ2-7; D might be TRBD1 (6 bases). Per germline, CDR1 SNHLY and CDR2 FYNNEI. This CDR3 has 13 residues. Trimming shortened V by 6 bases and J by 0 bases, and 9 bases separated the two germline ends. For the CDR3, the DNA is TGTGCCAGCAGGGGACATCTCTCCTACGAGCAGTACTTC. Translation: CASRGHLSYEQYF.

The CDR3 is CASTLGTRGAKNIQYF. As DNA, the CDR3 is TGTGCCAGTACCTTGGGCACCCGGGGGGCCAAAAACATTCAGTACTTC. J is TRBJ2-4 and V is TRBV19; D possibly corresponds to TRBD2 (6 bases). The CDR3 is made up of 16 amino acids. The germline V gene has CDR1 LNHDA and CDR2 SQIVND (reference sequence). V was trimmed by 7 bases and J by 1 base, leaving 17 bases between them.

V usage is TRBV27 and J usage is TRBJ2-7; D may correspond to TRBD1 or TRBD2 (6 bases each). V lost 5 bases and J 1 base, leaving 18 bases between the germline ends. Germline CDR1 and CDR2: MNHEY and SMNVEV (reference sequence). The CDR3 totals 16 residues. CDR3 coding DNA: TGTGCCAGCAGTCCGGGACGGGGGCGGTTTTCCTACGAGCAGTACTTC. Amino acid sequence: CASSPGRGRFSYEQYF.

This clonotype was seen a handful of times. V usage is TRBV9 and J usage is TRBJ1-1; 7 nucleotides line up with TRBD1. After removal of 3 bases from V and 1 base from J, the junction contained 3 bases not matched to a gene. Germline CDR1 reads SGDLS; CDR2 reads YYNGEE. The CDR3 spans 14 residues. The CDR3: CASSGDSQNTEAFF. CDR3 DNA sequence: TGTGCCAGCAGCGGGGACAGCCAGAACACTGAAGCTTTCTTT.

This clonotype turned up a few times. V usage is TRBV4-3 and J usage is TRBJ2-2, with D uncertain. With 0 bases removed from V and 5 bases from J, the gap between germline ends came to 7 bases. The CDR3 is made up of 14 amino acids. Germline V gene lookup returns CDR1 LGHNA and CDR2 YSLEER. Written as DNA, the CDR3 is TGCGCCAGCAGCCAAGACTTCGGGACCGGGGAGCTGTTTTTT. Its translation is CASSQDFGTGELFF.

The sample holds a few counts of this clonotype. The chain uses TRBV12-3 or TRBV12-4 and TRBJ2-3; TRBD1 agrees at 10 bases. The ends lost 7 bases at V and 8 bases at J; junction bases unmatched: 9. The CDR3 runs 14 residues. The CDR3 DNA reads TGTGCCAGCAATAAAGGGACAGGGGACGGTACGCAGTATTTT. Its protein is CASNKGTGDGTQYF.

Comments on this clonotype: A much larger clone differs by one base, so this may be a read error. The CDR3 DNA reads TGCGCCGGCAGCCAAGGACAGCATAATTCACCCCTCCACTTT. Encoded protein: CAGSQGQHNSPLHF. V and J are TRBV4-3 and TRBJ1-6; a possible D gene is TRBD1 (6 bases). The CDR3 extends over 14 amino acids. Germline assignment: CDR1 LGHNA and CDR2 YSLEER.

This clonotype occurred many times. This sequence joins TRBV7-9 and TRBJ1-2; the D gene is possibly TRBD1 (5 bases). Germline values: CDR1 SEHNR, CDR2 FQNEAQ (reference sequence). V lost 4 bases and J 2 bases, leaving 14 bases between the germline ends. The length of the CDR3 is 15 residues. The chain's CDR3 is CASSSPGRTNYGYTF. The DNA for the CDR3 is TGTGCCAGCAGCTCCCCGGGCCGGACAAACTATGGCTACACCTTC.

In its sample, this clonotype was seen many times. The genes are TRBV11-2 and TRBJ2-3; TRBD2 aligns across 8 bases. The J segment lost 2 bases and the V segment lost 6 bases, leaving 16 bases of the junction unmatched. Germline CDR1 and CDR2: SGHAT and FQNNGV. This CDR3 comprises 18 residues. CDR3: CASRRAPRGGLVTDTQYF. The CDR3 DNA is TGTGCCAGCAGGAGAGCGCCCCGGGGGGGCCTGGTCACAGATACGCAGTATTTT.

The CDR3 DNA reads as TGTGCCAGCAGCTTATACAGGGGGGTCCAAGAGACCCAGTACTTC. This sequence encodes CASSLYRGVQETQYF. The chain joins TRBV11-2 to TRBJ2-5; 8 bases match TRBD1. The germline V gene encodes CDR1 SGHAT and CDR2 FQNNGV. V shed 2 bases, J shed 1 base, and the junction held 3 bases outside the gene matches. The CDR3 covers 15 residues. Using reference TRBV11-2 and TRBJ2-5 for the parts outside the CDR3, the full variable domain is EAGVAQSPRYKIIEKRQSVAFWCNPISGHATLYWYQQILGQGPKLLIQFQNNGVVDDSQLPKDRFSAERLKGVDSTLKIQPAKLEDSAVYLCASSLYRGVQETQYFGPGTRLLVL.

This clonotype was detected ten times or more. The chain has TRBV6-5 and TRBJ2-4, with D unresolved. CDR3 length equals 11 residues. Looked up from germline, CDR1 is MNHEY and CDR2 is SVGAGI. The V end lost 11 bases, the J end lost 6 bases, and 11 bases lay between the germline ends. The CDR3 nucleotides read TGTGCCGGTAGCCAGATAAACATTCAGTACTTC. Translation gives CAGSQINIQYF.

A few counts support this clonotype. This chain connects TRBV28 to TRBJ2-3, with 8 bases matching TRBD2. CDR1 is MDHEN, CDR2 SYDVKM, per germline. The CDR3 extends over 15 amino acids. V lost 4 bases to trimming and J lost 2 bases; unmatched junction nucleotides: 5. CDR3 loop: CASSSRTSYTDTQYF. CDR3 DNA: TGTGCCAGCAGTTCCCGGACTAGCTACACAGATACGCAGTATTTT.

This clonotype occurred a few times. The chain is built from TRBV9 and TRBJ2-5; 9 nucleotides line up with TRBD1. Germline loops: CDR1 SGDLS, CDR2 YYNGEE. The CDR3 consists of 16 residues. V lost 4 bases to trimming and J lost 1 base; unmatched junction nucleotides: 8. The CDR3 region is CASSPPAQGAQETQYF. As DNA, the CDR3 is TGTGCCAGCAGCCCCCCGGCACAGGGGGCCCAAGAGACCCAGTACTTC.

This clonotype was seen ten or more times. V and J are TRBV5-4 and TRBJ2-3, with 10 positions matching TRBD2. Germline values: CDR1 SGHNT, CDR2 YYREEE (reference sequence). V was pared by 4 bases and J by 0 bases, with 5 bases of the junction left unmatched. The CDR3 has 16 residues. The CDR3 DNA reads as TGTGCCAGCAGCGGAGGACTAGCGGAAAGCACAGATACGCAGTATTTT. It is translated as CASSGGLAESTDTQYF.

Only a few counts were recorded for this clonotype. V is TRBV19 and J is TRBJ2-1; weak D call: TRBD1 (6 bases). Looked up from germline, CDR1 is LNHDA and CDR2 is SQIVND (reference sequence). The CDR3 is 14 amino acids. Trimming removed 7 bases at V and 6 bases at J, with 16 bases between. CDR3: CASILTGNGNEQFF. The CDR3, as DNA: TGTGCCAGTATCTTGACAGGAAACGGCAATGAGCAGTTCTTC.

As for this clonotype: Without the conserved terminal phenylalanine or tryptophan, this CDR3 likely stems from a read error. CDR3 nucleotides: TGTGTCAGCAGTTTACAACATCCCCCAGATACGCAGTATTCT. Residues: CVSSLQHPPDTQYS. The V call is TRBV27, the J call TRBJ2-3; D is undetermined. The CDR3 consists of 14 residues. Germline V gene data show CDR1 as MNHEY and CDR2 as SMNVEV (reference sequence).

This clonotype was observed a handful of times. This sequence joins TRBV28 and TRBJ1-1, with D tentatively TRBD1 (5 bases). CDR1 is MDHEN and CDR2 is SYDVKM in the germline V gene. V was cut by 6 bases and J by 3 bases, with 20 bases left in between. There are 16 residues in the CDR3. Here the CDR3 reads CASSPPPGIGDTEAFF. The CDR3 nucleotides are TGTGCCAGCAGCCCACCTCCAGGGATCGGGGACACTGAAGCTTTCTTT.

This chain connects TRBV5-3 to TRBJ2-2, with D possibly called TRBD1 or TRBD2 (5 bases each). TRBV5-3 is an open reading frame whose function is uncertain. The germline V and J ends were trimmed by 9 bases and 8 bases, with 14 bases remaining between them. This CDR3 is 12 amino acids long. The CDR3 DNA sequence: TGTGCCACCAGGGAGAGTCTGGGGGAGCTGTTTTTT. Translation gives CATRESLGELFF.

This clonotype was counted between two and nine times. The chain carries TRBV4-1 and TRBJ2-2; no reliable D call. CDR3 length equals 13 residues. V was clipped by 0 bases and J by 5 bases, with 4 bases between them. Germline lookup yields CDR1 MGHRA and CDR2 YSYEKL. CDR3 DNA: TGCGCCAGCAGCCAAGAGTCAACCGGGGAGCTGTTTTTT. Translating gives CASSQESTGELFF.